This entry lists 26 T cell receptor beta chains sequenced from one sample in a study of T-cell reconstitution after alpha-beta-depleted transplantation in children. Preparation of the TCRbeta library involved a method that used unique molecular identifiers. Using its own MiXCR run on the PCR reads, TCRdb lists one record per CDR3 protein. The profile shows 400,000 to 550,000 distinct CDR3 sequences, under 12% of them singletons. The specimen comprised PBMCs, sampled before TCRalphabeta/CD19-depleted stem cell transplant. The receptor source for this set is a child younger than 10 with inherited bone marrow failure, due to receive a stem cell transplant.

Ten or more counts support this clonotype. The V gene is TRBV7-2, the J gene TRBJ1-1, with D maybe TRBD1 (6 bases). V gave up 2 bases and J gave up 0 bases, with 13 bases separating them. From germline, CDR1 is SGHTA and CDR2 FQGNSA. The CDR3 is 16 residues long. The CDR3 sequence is CASSLTADRLNTEAFF. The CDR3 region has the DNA TGTGCCAGCAGCTTAACTGCGGACAGACTGAACACTGAAGCTTTCTTT.

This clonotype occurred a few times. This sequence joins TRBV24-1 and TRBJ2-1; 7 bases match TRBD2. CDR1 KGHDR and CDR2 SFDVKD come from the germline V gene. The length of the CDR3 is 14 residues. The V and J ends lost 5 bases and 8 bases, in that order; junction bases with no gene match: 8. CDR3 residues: CATSVGGSGYEQFF. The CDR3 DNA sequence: TGTGCCACCAGTGTGGGAGGGAGTGGGTATGAGCAGTTCTTC.

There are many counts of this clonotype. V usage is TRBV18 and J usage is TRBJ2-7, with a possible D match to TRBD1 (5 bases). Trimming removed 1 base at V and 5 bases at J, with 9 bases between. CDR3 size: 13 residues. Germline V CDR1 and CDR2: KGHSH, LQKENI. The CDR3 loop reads CASSPRRAHEQYF. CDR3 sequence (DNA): TGTGCCAGCTCACCACGCAGGGCCCACGAGCAGTACTTC.

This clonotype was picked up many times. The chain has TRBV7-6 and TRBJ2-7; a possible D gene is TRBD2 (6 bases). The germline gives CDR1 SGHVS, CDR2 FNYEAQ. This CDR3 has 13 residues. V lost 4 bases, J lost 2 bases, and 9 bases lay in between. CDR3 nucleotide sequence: TGTGCCAGCAGCTCGGGACTGACCTACGAGCAGTACTTC. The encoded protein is CASSSGLTYEQYF.

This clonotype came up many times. The CDR3 coding sequence is TGTGCCAGCAGCGACAGGGGAAGGAACACTGAAGCTTTCTTT. It codes for CASSDRGRNTEAFF. This chain links TRBV25-1 with TRBJ1-1; the match to TRBD1 covers 8 bases. This CDR3 spans 14 amino acids. The germline V gene has CDR1 MGHDK and CDR2 SYGVNS. V was clipped by 6 bases and J by 1 base; unmatched bases: 4.

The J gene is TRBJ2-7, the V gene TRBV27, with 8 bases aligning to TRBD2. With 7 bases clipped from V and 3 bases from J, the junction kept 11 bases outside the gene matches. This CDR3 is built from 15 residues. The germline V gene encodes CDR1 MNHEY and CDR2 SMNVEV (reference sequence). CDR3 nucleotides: TGTGCCAGCACTCTAACGGGACTAGGGGACTACGAGCAGTACTTC. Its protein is CASTLTGLGDYEQYF.

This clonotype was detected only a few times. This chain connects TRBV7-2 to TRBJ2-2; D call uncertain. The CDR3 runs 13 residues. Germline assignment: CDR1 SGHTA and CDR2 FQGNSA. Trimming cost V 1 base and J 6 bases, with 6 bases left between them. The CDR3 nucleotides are TGTGCCAGCAGCTTAGTGCCACCCGGGGAGCTGTTTTTT. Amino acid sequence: CASSLVPPGELFF.

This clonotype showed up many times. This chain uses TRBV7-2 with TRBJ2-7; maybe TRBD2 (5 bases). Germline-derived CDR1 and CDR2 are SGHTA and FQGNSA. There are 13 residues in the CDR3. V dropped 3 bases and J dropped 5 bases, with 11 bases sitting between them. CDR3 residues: CASSFRGLHEQYF. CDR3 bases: TGTGCCAGCAGCTTTAGAGGGCTCCACGAGCAGTACTTC.

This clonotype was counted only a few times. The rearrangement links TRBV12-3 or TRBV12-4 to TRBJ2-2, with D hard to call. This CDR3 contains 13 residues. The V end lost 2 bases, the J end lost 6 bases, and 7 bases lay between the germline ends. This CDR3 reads CASSLSVAGELFF. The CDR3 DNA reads TGTGCCAGCAGTTTATCTGTGGCCGGGGAGCTGTTTTTT.

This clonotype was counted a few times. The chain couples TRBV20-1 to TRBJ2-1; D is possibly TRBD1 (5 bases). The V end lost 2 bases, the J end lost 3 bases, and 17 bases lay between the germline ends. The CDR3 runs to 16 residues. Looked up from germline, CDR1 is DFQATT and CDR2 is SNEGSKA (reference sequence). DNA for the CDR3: TGCAGTGCTAGACGCAGGGCCCCTGGTCGCTACAATGAGCAGTTCTTC. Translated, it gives CSARRRAPGRYNEQFF.

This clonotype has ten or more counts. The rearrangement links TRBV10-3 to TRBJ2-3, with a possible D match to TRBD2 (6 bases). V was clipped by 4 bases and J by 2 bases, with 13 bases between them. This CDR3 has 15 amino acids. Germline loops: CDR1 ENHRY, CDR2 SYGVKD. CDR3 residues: CAISGVVAVTDTQYF. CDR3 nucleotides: TGTGCCATCAGTGGTGTCGTAGCGGTCACAGATACGCAGTATTTT.

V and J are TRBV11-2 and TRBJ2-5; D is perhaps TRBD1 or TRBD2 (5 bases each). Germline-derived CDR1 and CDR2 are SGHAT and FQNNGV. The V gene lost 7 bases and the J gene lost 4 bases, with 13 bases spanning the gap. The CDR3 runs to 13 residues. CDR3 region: CASTSGAGETQYF. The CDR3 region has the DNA TGTGCCAGCACCTCCGGGGCGGGAGAGACCCAGTACTTC.

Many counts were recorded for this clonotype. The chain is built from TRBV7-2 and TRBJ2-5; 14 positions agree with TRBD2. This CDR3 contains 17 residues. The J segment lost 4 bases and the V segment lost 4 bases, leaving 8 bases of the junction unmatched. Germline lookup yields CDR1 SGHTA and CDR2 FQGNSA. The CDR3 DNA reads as TGTGCCAGCAGCTACCAGCCGGGACTAGCGGGAGTAGAGACCCAGTACTTC. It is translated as CASSYQPGLAGVETQYF. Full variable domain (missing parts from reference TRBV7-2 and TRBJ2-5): GAGVSQSPSNKVTEKGKDVELRCDPISGHTALYWYRQSLGQGLEFLIYFQGNSAPDKSGLPSDRFSAERTGGSVSTLTIQRTQQEDSAVYLCASSYQPGLAGVETQYFGPGTRLLVL.

The CDR3 DNA sequence: TGCGCCAGCAGCCAAGCCAAGCTGGTGGCGGGAGGGTATGACACAGATACGCAGTATTTT. It translates to CASSQAKLVAGGYDTDTQYF. The rearrangement links TRBV4-3 to TRBJ2-3, with 9 bases matching TRBD2. Per the germline V gene, CDR1 is LGHNA and CDR2 is YSLEER. J was trimmed by 2 bases and V by 1 base; bases with no gene match: 16. The CDR3 has 20 residues.

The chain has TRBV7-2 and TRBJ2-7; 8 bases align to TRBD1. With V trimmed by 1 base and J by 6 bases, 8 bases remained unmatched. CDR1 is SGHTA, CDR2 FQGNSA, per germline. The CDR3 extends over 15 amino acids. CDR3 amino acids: CASSLVGQATPEQYF. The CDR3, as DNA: TGTGCCAGCAGCTTAGTGGGACAGGCAACTCCCGAGCAGTACTTC.

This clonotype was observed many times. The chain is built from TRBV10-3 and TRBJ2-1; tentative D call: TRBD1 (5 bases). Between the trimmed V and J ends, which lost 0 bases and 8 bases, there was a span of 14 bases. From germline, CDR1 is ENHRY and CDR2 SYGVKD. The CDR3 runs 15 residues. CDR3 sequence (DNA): TGTGCCATCAGTGAGTCGTTGGTAGGGGCCCATGAGCAGTTCTTC. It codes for CAISESLVGAHEQFF.

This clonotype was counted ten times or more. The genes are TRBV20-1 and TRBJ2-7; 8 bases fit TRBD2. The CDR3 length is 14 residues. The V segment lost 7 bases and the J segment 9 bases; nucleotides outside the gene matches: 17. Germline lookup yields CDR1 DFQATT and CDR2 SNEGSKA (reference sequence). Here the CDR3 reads CSGTRLARDSGQYF. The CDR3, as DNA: TGCAGTGGCACACGACTAGCGCGGGACTCTGGGCAGTACTTC.

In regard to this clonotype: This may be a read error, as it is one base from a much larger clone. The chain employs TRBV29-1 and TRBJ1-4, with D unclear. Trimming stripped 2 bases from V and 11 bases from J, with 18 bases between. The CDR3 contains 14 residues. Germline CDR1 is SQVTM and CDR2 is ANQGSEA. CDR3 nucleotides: TGCAGCGTTGAAATCTCAGCCGCTGGGCCGAAACTGTTTTTT. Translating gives CSVEISAAGPKLFF.

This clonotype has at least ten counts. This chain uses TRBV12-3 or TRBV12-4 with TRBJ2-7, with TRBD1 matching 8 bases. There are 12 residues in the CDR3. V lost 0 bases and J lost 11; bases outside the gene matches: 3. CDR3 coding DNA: TGTGCCAGCAGTTTAGCACAGGGGGAAGAGTACTTC. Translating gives CASSLAQGEEYF.

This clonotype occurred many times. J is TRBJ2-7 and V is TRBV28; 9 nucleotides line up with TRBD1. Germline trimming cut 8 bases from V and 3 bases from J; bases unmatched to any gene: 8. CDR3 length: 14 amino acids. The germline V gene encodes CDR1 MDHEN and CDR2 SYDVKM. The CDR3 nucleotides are TGTGCCAGCCACCCCGCGGACAGGGGCTACGAGCAGTACTTC. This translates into CASHPADRGYEQYF. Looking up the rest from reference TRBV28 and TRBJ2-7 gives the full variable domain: DVKVTQSSRYLVKRTGEKVFLECVQDMDHENMFWYRQDPGLGLRLIYFSYDVKMKEKGDIPEGYSVSREKKERFSLILESASTNQTSMYLCASHPADRGYEQYFGPGTRLTVT.

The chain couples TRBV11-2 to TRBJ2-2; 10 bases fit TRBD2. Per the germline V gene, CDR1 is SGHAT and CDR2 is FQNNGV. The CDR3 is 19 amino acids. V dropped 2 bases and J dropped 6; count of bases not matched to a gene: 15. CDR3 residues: CASSLIFDEREGPAGELFF. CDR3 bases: TGTGCCAGCAGCTTAATCTTCGACGAGCGGGAGGGCCCGGCCGGGGAGCTGTTTTTT.

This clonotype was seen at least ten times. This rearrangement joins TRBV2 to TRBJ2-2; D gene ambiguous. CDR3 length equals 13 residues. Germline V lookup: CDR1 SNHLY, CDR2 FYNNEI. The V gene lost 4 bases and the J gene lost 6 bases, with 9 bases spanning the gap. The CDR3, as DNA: TGTGCCAGCAGTGGGGTGAGCTCCGGGGAGCTGTTTTTT. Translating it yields CASSGVSSGELFF.

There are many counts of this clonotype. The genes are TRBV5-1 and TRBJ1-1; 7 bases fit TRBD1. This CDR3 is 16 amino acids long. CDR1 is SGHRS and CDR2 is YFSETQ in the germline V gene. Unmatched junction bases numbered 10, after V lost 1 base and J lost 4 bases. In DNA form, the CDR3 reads TGCGCCAGCAGCTTGATAGTCAACAGGGGCTCCACTGAAGCTTTCTTT. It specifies CASSLIVNRGSTEAFF.

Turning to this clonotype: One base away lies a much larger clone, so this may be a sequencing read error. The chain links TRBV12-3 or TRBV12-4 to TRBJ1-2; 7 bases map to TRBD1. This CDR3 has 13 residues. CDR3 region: CTSSLPTGDGYTF. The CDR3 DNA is TGTACCAGCAGTTTGCCCACAGGGGACGGCTACACCTTC.

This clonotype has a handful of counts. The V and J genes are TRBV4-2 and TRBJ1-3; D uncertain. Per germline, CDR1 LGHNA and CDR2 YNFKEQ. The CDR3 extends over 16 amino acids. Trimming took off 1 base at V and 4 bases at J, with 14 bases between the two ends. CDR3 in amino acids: CASSQARGSLGNTIYF. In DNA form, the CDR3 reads TGTGCCAGCAGCCAAGCCCGGGGTTCTCTGGGAAACACCATATATTTT.

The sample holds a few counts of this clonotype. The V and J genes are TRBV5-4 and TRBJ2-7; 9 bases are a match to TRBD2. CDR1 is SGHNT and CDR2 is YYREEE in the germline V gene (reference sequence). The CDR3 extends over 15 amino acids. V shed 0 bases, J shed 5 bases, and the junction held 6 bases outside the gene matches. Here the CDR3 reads CASSLVAGVENEQYF. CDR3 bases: TGTGCCAGCAGCTTGGTAGCGGGAGTTGAAAACGAGCAGTACTTC.